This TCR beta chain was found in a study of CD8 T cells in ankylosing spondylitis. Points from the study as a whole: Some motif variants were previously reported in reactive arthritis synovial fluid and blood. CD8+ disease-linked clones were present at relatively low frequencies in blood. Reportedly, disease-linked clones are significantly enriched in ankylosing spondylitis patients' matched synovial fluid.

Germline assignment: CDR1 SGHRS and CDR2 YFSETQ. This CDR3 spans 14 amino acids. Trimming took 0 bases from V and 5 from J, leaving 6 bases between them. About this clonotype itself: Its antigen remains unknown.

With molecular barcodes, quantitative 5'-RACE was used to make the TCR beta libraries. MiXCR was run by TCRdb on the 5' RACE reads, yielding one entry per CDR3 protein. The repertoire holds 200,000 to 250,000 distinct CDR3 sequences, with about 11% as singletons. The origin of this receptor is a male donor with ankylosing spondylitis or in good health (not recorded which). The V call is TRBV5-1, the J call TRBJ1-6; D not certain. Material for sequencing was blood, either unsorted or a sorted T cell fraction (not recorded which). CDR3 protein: CASSLVVDNSPLHF. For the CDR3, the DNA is TGCGCCAGCAGCTTGGTTGTGGATAATTCACCCCTCCACTTT.